This T cell receptor beta chain was captured in a study of CD8 T cells in ankylosing spondylitis. The CDR3 spans 12 residues. Trimming stripped 3 bases from V and 4 bases from J, with 7 bases between. Germline-derived CDR1 and CDR2 are LGHDT and YNNKEL (reference sequence). In making TCR beta libraries, quantitative 5'-RACE with molecular barcodes was used. TCRdb recomputed calls from the 5' RACE reads with MiXCR, one row per CDR3 protein. The data contain some 340,000 distinct CDR3 sequences, approximately 14% of them singletons. Study results and limitations: According to the report, clones linked to the disease were significantly enriched in matched synovial fluid samples taken from ankylosing spondylitis patients. Several of the motif variants were reported before in synovial fluid and blood from reactive arthritis.

This clonotype has ten or more counts. Its target is not known. Sequencing input: blood, either unsorted or a sorted T cell fraction (not recorded which). The chain has TRBV3-1 and TRBJ2-7; maybe TRBD2 (5 bases). The TCR was taken from a male donor with ankylosing spondylitis or in good health (not recorded which). The CDR3 sequence: CASSQGGYEQYF. For the CDR3, the DNA is TGTGCCAGCAGCCAGGGCGGGTACGAGCAGTACTTC.